The 25 T cell receptor beta chains listed next were all sequenced from one sample in a study of shared clonotypes between healthy human individuals. Assay: immunoSEQ multiplex PCR; the TCRdb copy retains only in-frame clones and omits some. The sample lists about 1.1 million clones; roughly 80% were seen once. The specimen was memory CD4+ T cells from PBMCs. Noted subset: CD45RA-negative fraction. The origin of the receptors is a man between 18 and 35 years old in good health. Some clones in this sample may be carry-over from other donors' samples.

This chain links TRBV9 with TRBJ2-2, with 10 bases lining up with TRBD2. Germline V lookup: CDR1 SGDLS, CDR2 YYNGEE. V lost 0 bases to trimming and J lost 3 bases; unmatched junction nucleotides: 8. The CDR3 is made up of 18 amino acids. The CDR3 coding sequence is TGTGCCAGCAGCGTAGGCCTAGCGGGAGACCATTACACCGGGGAGCTGTTTTTT. This sequence encodes CASSVGLAGDHYTGELFF.

The rearrangement links TRBV11-2 to TRBJ2-3; TRBD2 is a possible D gene (6 bases). Trimming stripped 7 bases from V and 2 bases from J, with 19 bases between. The CDR3 loop spans 16 amino acids. Germline values: CDR1 SGHAT, CDR2 FQNNGV. DNA of the CDR3: TGTGCCAGCACCACCTATGGGGGGAAGATCACAGATACGCAGTATTTT. This encodes CASTTYGGKITDTQYF.

This chain links TRBV6-5 with TRBJ2-3, with D unclear. Germline V gene sequence: CDR1 MNHEY, CDR2 SVGAGI. The V end was cut by 6 bases, the J end by 0 bases, with 10 bases between. The CDR3 loop spans 14 amino acids. CDR3 loop: CASSPHPSTDTQYF. CDR3 nucleotides: TGTGCCAGCAGCCCCCACCCTAGCACAGATACGCAGTATTTT.

The V and J genes are TRBV2 and TRBJ1-5; D may be TRBD1 (5 bases). Germline V lookup: CDR1 SNHLY, CDR2 FYNNEI. The CDR3 totals 17 residues. The V gene lost 6 bases and the J gene lost 0 bases, with 18 bases spanning the gap. The CDR3 coding sequence is TGTGCCAGCAGGGCCGGGACCTCTTTGTATAGCAATCAGCCCCAGCATTTT. Protein: CASRAGTSLYSNQPQHF.

This clone was counted only a few times. The chain joins TRBV11-3 to TRBJ2-3; unclear D gene. The V and J ends lost 4 bases and 5 bases respectively, with 10 bases between them. The CDR3 is 13 amino acids. The germline V gene encodes CDR1 SGHNT and CDR2 YENEEA. Here the CDR3 DNA reads TGTGCCAGCAGCTCGCGCCTTGGAGATACGCAGTATTTT. This gives the protein CASSSRLGDTQYF. Full variable domain (outside the CDR3, taken from reference TRBV11-3 and TRBJ2-3): EAGVVQSPRYKIIEKKQPVAFWCNPISGHNTLYWYLQNLGQGPELLIRYENEEAVDDSQLPKDRFSAERLKGVDSTLKIQPAELGDSAVYLCASSSRLGDTQYFGPGTRLTVL.

This clone was counted between two and nine times. The J gene is TRBJ1-1, the V gene TRBV28, with D maybe TRBD1 (5 bases). The CDR3 length is 15 residues. The germline V gene encodes CDR1 MDHEN and CDR2 SYDVKM. V gave up 7 bases and J gave up 4 bases, with 19 bases separating them. The CDR3 loop reads CASTLGPRWGTEAFF. CDR3 DNA: TGTGCCAGCACCCTGGGGCCTAGGTGGGGCACTGAAGCTTTCTTT. The full variable domain, rest sourced from reference TRBV28 and TRBJ1-1, is DVKVTQSSRYLVKRTGEKVFLECVQDMDHENMFWYRQDPGLGLRLIYFSYDVKMKEKGDIPEGYSVSREKKERFSLILESASTNQTSMYLCASTLGPRWGTEAFFGQGTRLTVV.

CDR3 sequence reads: CSAGTSGRGGKETQYF. The CDR3 DNA is TGCAGCGCCGGGACTAGCGGGAGAGGGGGGAAAGAGACCCAGTACTTC. V is TRBV29-1 and J is TRBJ2-5; 14 bases are shared with TRBD2. Germline CDR1 SQVTM, CDR2 ANQGSEA. Losses at the gene ends were 7 bases for V and 3 bases for J; bases not matched to a gene: 10. The CDR3 extends over 16 amino acids.

With respect to this clone: A read error may be the cause here, since a much bigger clone is one base away. This chain uses TRBV11-1 with TRBJ1-5; weak D call: TRBD1 (5 bases). Germline CDR1 SGHAT, CDR2 FQDESV (reference sequence). CDR3 size: 13 residues. Trimming removed 5 bases from V and 1 base from J, with 6 bases in between. Written as DNA, the CDR3 is TGTGCCAGCAGCCGGGACAGCAATCAGCCCCAGCATTTT. It yields the protein CASSRDSNQPQHF.

This chain connects TRBV27 to TRBJ1-5; no firm D call. V was cut by 6 bases and J by 0 bases, with 12 bases left in between. The germline gives CDR1 MNHEY, CDR2 SMNVEV (reference sequence). This CDR3 region has 15 residues. The CDR3 protein is CASRVRSYSNQPQHF. The DNA for the CDR3 is TGTGCCAGCAGGGTACGGAGCTATAGCAATCAGCCCCAGCATTTT.

The V and J genes are TRBV28 and TRBJ2-3, with 12 bases matching TRBD1. The V gene end was trimmed by 3 bases and the J gene end by 7 bases; junction bases not matched to a gene: 5. Germline V gene data show CDR1 as MDHEN and CDR2 as SYDVKM. This CDR3 has 15 amino acids. CDR3 in DNA: TGTGCCAGCAGTTTGCCGGGACAGGGGGCATATACGCAGTATTTT. It encodes CASSLPGQGAYTQYF.

Points on this clone: Additional DNA sequences in this sample encode the identical CDR3. The chain links TRBV28 to TRBJ2-7; possibly TRBD1 or TRBD2 for D (7 bases each). CDR1 and CDR2 from the germline V gene are MDHEN and SYDVKM. This CDR3 has 15 amino acids. Trimming removed 3 bases at V and 1 base at J, with 13 bases between. The CDR3 reads CASSFGRGGSYEQYF. CDR3 coding DNA: TGTGCCAGCAGTTTCGGCAGGGGGGGTTCCTACGAGCAGTACTTC.

V is TRBV9 and J is TRBJ2-7, with 8 positions matching TRBD1. V was pared by 4 bases and J by 1 base, with 4 bases of the junction left unmatched. The CDR3 is 14 amino acids. CDR1 and CDR2 (germline): SGDLS, YYNGEE. The CDR3 protein is CASSPRDRSYEQYF. The DNA for the CDR3 is TGTGCCAGCAGCCCCAGGGACAGGTCCTACGAGCAGTACTTC. The full variable domain, its missing parts supplied by reference TRBV9 and TRBJ2-7, is DSGVTQTPKHLITATGQRVTLRCSPRSGDLSVYWYQQSLDQGLQFLIQYYNGEERAKGNILERFSAQQFPDLHSELNLSSLELGDSALYFCASSPRDRSYEQYFGPGTRLTVT.

The V gene is TRBV2, the J gene TRBJ2-2, with D maybe TRBD1 (5 bases). The length of the CDR3 is 16 residues. V was pared by 7 bases and J by 1 base, with 16 bases between. Looked up from germline, CDR1 is SNHLY and CDR2 is FYNNEI. CDR3 coding DNA: TGTGCCAGCATTGCCCAGGGTATCATGAACACCGGGGAGCTGTTTTTT. This sequence encodes CASIAQGIMNTGELFF. The entire variable domain, with the rest obtained from reference TRBV2 and TRBJ2-2, is as follows: EPEVTQTPSHQVTQMGQEVILRCVPISNHLYFYWYRQILGQKVEFLVSFYNNEISEKSEIFDDQFSVERPDGSNFTLKIRSTKLEDSAMYFCASIAQGIMNTGELFFGEGSRLTVL.

The rearrangement links TRBV7-9 to TRBJ1-1; D possibly corresponds to TRBD1 (5 bases). This CDR3 contains 11 residues. Trimming removed 8 bases from V and 3 bases from J, with 7 bases in between. Per the germline V gene, CDR1 is SEHNR and CDR2 is FQNEAQ (reference sequence). CDR3 coding DNA: TGTGCCAGCCAAGGGGACACTGAAGCTTTCTTT. Its protein product is CASQGDTEAFF.

As regards this clone: At the DNA level, this CDR3 is encoded by other sequences in the same sample as well. The gene calls are TRBV5-1 and TRBJ2-5; D assignment may be TRBD1 or TRBD2 (5 bases each). V lost 1 base to trimming and J lost 5 bases, with 12 bases between them. Per germline, CDR1 SGHRS and CDR2 YFSETQ. The CDR3 consists of 14 residues. The DNA of the CDR3 is TGCGCCAGCAGCTTGCAGGGAGCCCAGGAGACCCAGTACTTC. It yields the protein CASSLQGAQETQYF.

J is TRBJ2-1 and V is TRBV4-1, with 8 bases fitting TRBD2. V shed 4 bases and J 5 bases; nucleotides not matched to a gene: 10. The CDR3 runs 16 residues. CDR1 is MGHRA, CDR2 YSYEKL, per germline. The CDR3 DNA follows: TGCGCCAGCAGCCCCCGGTCTAGCGGGCCTAACAATGAGCAGTTCTTC. This gives the protein CASSPRSSGPNNEQFF.

The chain combines TRBV28 with TRBJ2-7; D gene unclear. This CDR3 has 14 residues. Trimming left V 5 bases short and J 8 bases short, with 19 bases between. CDR1 is MDHEN and CDR2 is SYDVKM in the germline V gene. CDR3 nucleotide sequence: TGTGCCAGCAGTGGCCCCCCTGAGTTTCGACAGCAGTACTTC. Protein: CASSGPPEFRQQYF.

A single count supports this clone. The chain couples TRBV9 to TRBJ2-2; 13 bases line up with TRBD2. V trimming: 2 bases; J trimming: 7 bases; junction bases outside the gene matches: 5. Germline lookup yields CDR1 SGDLS and CDR2 YYNGEE. This CDR3 is 16 amino acids long. The CDR3 is CASSVRLAGGIGELFF. The CDR3, as DNA: TGTGCCAGCAGCGTGAGACTAGCGGGAGGAATCGGGGAGCTGTTTTTT.

The rearrangement joins TRBV5-5 to TRBJ1-2; D remains unclear. Germline-derived CDR1 and CDR2 are SGHKS and YYEKEE (reference sequence). V shed 3 bases and J shed 6 bases, with 12 bases lying between them. The CDR3 consists of 13 residues. The CDR3 coding sequence is TGTGCCAGCAGCTCCCTGATTGGAGATGGCTACACCTTC. Amino acid sequence: CASSSLIGDGYTF.

V and J are TRBV15 and TRBJ2-7; D may be TRBD1 or TRBD2 (7 bases each). V shed 1 base and J shed 9 bases, with 19 bases lying between them. The CDR3 loop spans 15 amino acids. Germline lookup yields CDR1 LNHNV and CDR2 YYDKDF (reference sequence). Here the CDR3 DNA reads TGTGCCACCAGCAGAGCCGTAAGGGGGCTAGCGGTGCAGTACTTC. The encoded protein is CATSRAVRGLAVQYF.

In its sample, this clone was seen once. The rearrangement joins TRBV5-1 to TRBJ2-6; tentatively, D is TRBD1 or TRBD2 (5 bases each). CDR1 and CDR2 (germline): SGHRS, YFSETQ. This CDR3 comprises 18 residues. The V end lost 2 bases, the J end lost 0 bases, and 15 bases lay between the germline ends. The CDR3 here is CASSFIPGPSSGANVLTF. CDR3 bases: TGCGCCAGCAGCTTTATTCCGGGACCGAGCTCTGGGGCCAACGTCCTGACTTTC.

The chain joins TRBV4-2 to TRBJ2-2; perhaps TRBD2 as D (6 bases). This CDR3 spans 14 amino acids. Trimming left V 1 base short and J 5 bases short, with 8 bases between. Germline values: CDR1 LGHNA, CDR2 YNFKEQ. The CDR3 nucleotides are TGTGCCAGCAGCCAAGGACTAGTAACCGGGGAGCTGTTTTTT. It encodes CASSQGLVTGELFF.

This clone was seen only a few times. CDR3 bases: TGTGCCAGCAGTGAGGGCCCGGGGTTCTACGAGCAGTACTTC. Protein: CASSEGPGFYEQYF. The rearrangement links TRBV6-1 to TRBJ2-7; the D gene is possibly TRBD2 (5 bases). Germline-derived CDR1 and CDR2 are MNHNS and SASEGT. V dropped 3 bases and J dropped 3 bases, with 12 bases sitting between them. The CDR3 is made up of 14 amino acids.

This clone was seen only a few times. Given a far larger clone just one base away, this is likely a sequencing read error. The chain combines TRBV5-6 with TRBJ1-3; 9 bases fit TRBD1. The CDR3 totals 15 residues. V shed 0 bases, J shed 2 bases, and the junction held 0 bases outside the gene matches. Per the germline V gene, CDR1 is SGHDT and CDR2 is YYEEEE. The CDR3 region has the DNA TGTGCCAGCAGCTTGGGACAGGGGGCTGGAAACACCATATATTTT. Translation: CASSLGQGAGNTIYF.

The rearrangement uses TRBV4-1 and TRBJ2-1; D gene ambiguous. Trimming stripped 3 bases from V and 7 bases from J, with 7 bases between. The germline gives CDR1 MGHRA, CDR2 YSYEKL. This CDR3 spans 12 amino acids. DNA of the CDR3: TGCGCCAGCAGCCACATGGGGAATGAGCAGTTCTTC. Its protein product is CASSHMGNEQFF.